One sample yielded the 24 T cell receptor beta chains listed below, sequenced in a study of graft-versus-host responses after intestinal transplantation. Assay: immunoSEQ multiplex PCR; the TCRdb copy retains only in-frame clones and omits some. In the table there are 21,000 or so clones, 55% to 60% of which are singletons. This material consisted of alloreactive CD4+ T cells from a mixed lymphocyte reaction culture, taken before intestinal transplant. The subset: CFSE-low proliferating T cells sorted from roughly 6-day pre-transplant mixed lymphocyte reaction (GvH or HvG direction). The source of these receptors is a human patient who received an intestinal transplant.

V is TRBV2 and J is TRBJ1-2, with 7 bases that match TRBD1. Germline CDR1 is SNHLY and CDR2 is FYNNEI. J gave up 8 bases and V 6 bases, and 9 bases lay outside the gene matches. The CDR3 contains 13 residues. CDR3 amino acids: CASRDDRVDGYTF. The CDR3 region has the DNA TGTGCCAGCAGGGACGACAGGGTCGACGGCTACACCTTC.

The genes are TRBV5-1 and TRBJ1-1, with a possible D match to TRBD1 (5 bases). CDR1 and CDR2 (germline): SGHRS, YFSETQ. V gave up 4 bases and J gave up 0 bases, with 22 bases separating them. CDR3 size: 18 residues. This CDR3 reads CASSHRGVPAGMNTEAFF. For the CDR3, the DNA is TGCGCCAGCAGCCACCGGGGGGTACCCGCTGGGATGAACACTGAAGCTTTCTTT.

J is TRBJ2-7 and V is TRBV6-1; no clear D gene. This CDR3 region has 12 residues. The germline CDR1 and CDR2 sequences are MNHNS and SASEGT. Trimming cost V 7 bases and J 12 bases, with 19 bases left between them. CDR3 sequence (DNA): TGTGCCAGCATGGCAGCCAGGCCCACTTCGTACTTC. Protein product: CASMAARPTSYF.

The V call is TRBV7-9, the J call TRBJ1-2; 8 bases line up with TRBD1. Looked up from germline, CDR1 is SEHNR and CDR2 is FQNEAQ (reference sequence). This CDR3 is built from 15 residues. V gave up 1 base and J gave up 4 bases; unmatched junction bases: 5. CDR3 nucleotides: TGTGCCAGCAGCTTAGGGACAGGGAGCAGCTATGGCTACACCTTC. Protein sequence: CASSLGTGSSYGYTF.

The sample holds a few counts of this clone. This chain links TRBV5-1 with TRBJ2-2, with TRBD2 as a possible D gene (6 bases). The CDR3 length is 16 residues. With 2 bases removed from V and 0 bases from J, the gap between germline ends came to 11 bases. Germline V gene sequence: CDR1 SGHRS, CDR2 YFSETQ. The CDR3 loop is CASSLISGANTGELFF. CDR3 bases: TGCGCCAGCAGCTTAATTAGCGGCGCGAACACCGGGGAGCTGTTTTTT.

The J gene is TRBJ1-3, the V gene TRBV5-1; D is unclear. This CDR3 contains 16 residues. The ends were cut back, 1 base at V and 4 bases at J, with 15 bases in the middle. CDR1 is SGHRS, CDR2 YFSETQ, per germline. The CDR3 coding sequence is TGCGCCAGCAGCTTGTTAGCCTCCACTGGGGGAAACACCATATATTTT. Its translation: CASSLLASTGGNTIYF.

The chain joins TRBV5-6 to TRBJ2-3, with 9 nucleotides matching TRBD2. The CDR3 contains 16 residues. Germline V gene lookup returns CDR1 SGHDT and CDR2 YYEEEE. The J segment lost 0 bases and the V segment lost 1 base, leaving 3 bases of the junction unmatched. The CDR3 DNA reads TGTGCCAGCAGCTTGCGAACTAGCGGGAGCACAGATACGCAGTATTTT. Amino acid sequence: CASSLRTSGSTDTQYF. The full variable domain, completed using reference TRBV5-6 and TRBJ2-3, is DAGVTQSPTHLIKTRGQQVTLRCSPKSGHDTVSWYQQALGQGPQFIFQYYEEEERQRGNFPDRFSGHQFPNYSSELNVNALLLGDSALYLCASSLRTSGSTDTQYFGPGTRLTVL.

The rearrangement uses TRBV11-2 and TRBJ2-1; possible D gene TRBD2, 5 bases. In germline, CDR1 is SGHAT, CDR2 FQNNGV. This CDR3 region has 15 residues. Trimming cost V 5 bases and J 0 bases, with 11 bases left between them. In DNA, the CDR3 is TGTGCCAGCAGCCCCAGGAGGTACTCCTACAATGAGCAGTTCTTC. Translated, it gives CASSPRRYSYNEQFF.

The CDR3 coding sequence is TGTGCCAGCAGCCCAAGACGGGTTCGAAGCGGACAGGCTATATACGAGCAGTACTTC. Protein product: CASSPRRVRSGQAIYEQYF. This chain links TRBV7-2 with TRBJ2-7; the match to TRBD1 covers 7 bases. V lost 5 bases and J lost 4; bases outside the gene matches: 23. The germline V gene encodes CDR1 SGHTA and CDR2 FQGNSA. The CDR3 totals 19 residues.

This clone was observed a few times. This chain links TRBV11-2 with TRBJ2-7, with 11 nucleotides matching TRBD1. This CDR3 comprises 15 residues. After removal of 5 bases from V and 3 bases from J, the junction contained 6 bases not matched to a gene. Germline V gene data show CDR1 as SGHAT and CDR2 as FQNNGV. This CDR3 is CASSPGQGAFYEQYF. CDR3 nucleotides: TGTGCCAGCAGCCCTGGACAGGGGGCCTTCTACGAGCAGTACTTC.

The chain carries TRBV6-1 and TRBJ1-1, with D perhaps matching TRBD1 (5 bases). The ends were cut back, 6 bases at V and 0 bases at J, with 11 bases in the middle. The V gene's germline CDR1 is MNHNS and CDR2 SASEGT. The CDR3 runs to 14 residues. The CDR3 is CASSPRGMNTEAFF. CDR3 coding DNA: TGTGCCAGCAGCCCCCGGGGGATGAACACTGAAGCTTTCTTT.

DNA for the CDR3: TGTGCCAGCAGCCAAGAGACATGGACAGGGGGGGCTAACTATGGCTACACCTTC. This gives the protein CASSQETWTGGANYGYTF. This chain connects TRBV4-2 to TRBJ1-2, with 10 positions matching TRBD1. V shed 0 bases and J 0 bases; nucleotides not matched to a gene: 7. The germline V gene encodes CDR1 LGHNA and CDR2 YNFKEQ. This CDR3 contains 18 residues.

The J gene is TRBJ1-1, the V gene TRBV29-1; D is possibly TRBD1 (6 bases). With 3 bases removed from V and 5 bases from J, the gap between germline ends came to 13 bases. The CDR3 contains 13 residues. The germline gives CDR1 SQVTM, CDR2 ANQGSEA. CDR3 coding DNA: TGCAGCGTTGATAGAACAGGGAGAACTGAAGCTTTCTTT. Its translation is CSVDRTGRTEAFF.

The rearrangement links TRBV10-3 to TRBJ2-3, with 8 bases identical to TRBD2. Germline V lookup: CDR1 ENHRY, CDR2 SYGVKD. Trimming took 1 base from V and 4 from J; bases not matched to a gene: 7. This CDR3 region has 16 residues. CDR3 sequence: CAISEWAGRASDTQYF. DNA for the CDR3: TGTGCCATCAGTGAGTGGGCCGGGAGGGCCTCAGATACGCAGTATTTT.

This chain joins TRBV28 and TRBJ1-2; possibly TRBD1 for D (5 bases). V gave up 5 bases and J gave up 11 bases, with 24 bases separating them. The CDR3 length is 15 residues. Looked up from germline, CDR1 is MDHEN and CDR2 is SYDVKM. The CDR3 is CASSLKRRRVTAYTF. The CDR3 nucleotides read TGTGCCAGCAGTCTTAAGAGAAGAAGGGTGACAGCTTACACCTTC.

The V gene is TRBV5-1, the J gene TRBJ2-3; 7 bases are a match to TRBD2. Germline V gene sequence: CDR1 SGHRS, CDR2 YFSETQ. This CDR3 is built from 18 residues. With V trimmed by 0 bases and J by 3 bases, 13 bases remained unmatched. CDR3 sequence (DNA): TGCGCCAGCAGCTTGGGGTCGGGAGGTACGTTAGGTACAGATACGCAGTATTTT. Translation: CASSLGSGGTLGTDTQYF.

This sequence joins TRBV10-2 and TRBJ2-7, with a weak D call TRBD2 (5 bases). V lost 4 bases and J 1 base, leaving 14 bases between the germline ends. Germline V gene lookup returns CDR1 WSHSY and CDR2 SAAADI. This CDR3 has 15 residues. Written as DNA, the CDR3 is TGCGCCAGCAGTGCGGAGACGGGGAGTTCCTACGAGCAGTACTTC. Translated: CASSAETGSSYEQYF.

V is TRBV6-1 and J is TRBJ2-7; tentatively, D is TRBD2 (6 bases). V was trimmed by 11 bases and J by 6 bases, leaving 20 bases between them. This CDR3 is 13 amino acids long. Germline V gene lookup returns CDR1 MNHNS and CDR2 SASEGT. CDR3 sequence: CAAEKIGTREQYF. DNA of the CDR3: TGTGCCGCCGAAAAGATCGGGACTCGCGAGCAGTACTTC.

The genes are TRBV18 and TRBJ2-5; 10 positions agree with TRBD2. CDR1 and CDR2 from the germline V gene are KGHSH and LQKENI. The CDR3 totals 15 residues. Trimming took 5 bases from V and 5 from J; bases not matched to a gene: 8. CDR3 protein: CASSKRASGSETQYF. CDR3 nucleotides: TGTGCCAGCTCAAAAAGGGCTAGCGGGAGTGAGACCCAGTACTTC.

This clone has a single count. The chain joins TRBV19 to TRBJ2-2; D remains unclear. CDR3 length equals 16 residues. CDR1 is LNHDA and CDR2 is SQIVND in the germline V gene (reference sequence). Trimming took 4 bases from V and 6 from J, leaving 18 bases between them. DNA for the CDR3: TGTGCCAGTAGTAGCCGTCCCCGGAGTTGGGCCGGGGAGCTGTTTTTT. Translating gives CASSSRPRSWAGELFF.

This clone has more than one count but fewer than ten. The chain carries TRBV11-1 and TRBJ2-1, with D hard to call. The CDR3 is 16 amino acids. CDR1 SGHAT and CDR2 FQDESV come from the germline V gene (reference sequence). V dropped 1 base and J dropped 4 bases, with 14 bases sitting between them. CDR3 amino acids: CASSLVSFLAYNEQFF. CDR3 DNA sequence: TGTGCCAGCAGCTTAGTGTCTTTCCTGGCTTACAATGAGCAGTTCTTC.

This chain uses TRBV29-1 with TRBJ1-1; D gene unclear. The ends were cut back, 7 bases at V and 4 bases at J, with 13 bases in the middle. The CDR3 has 12 residues. Germline loops: CDR1 SQVTM, CDR2 ANQGSEA. The CDR3 DNA is TGCAGCGCTAGGCTTCGCGCCACTGAAGCTTTCTTT. The encoded protein is CSARLRATEAFF.

This rearrangement joins TRBV6-5 to TRBJ1-5; TRBD1 matches at 9 bases. Trimming removed 6 bases from V and 8 bases from J; junction bases left unmatched: 8. There are 14 residues in the CDR3. CDR1 is MNHEY and CDR2 is SVGAGI in the germline V gene. CDR3 nucleotides: TGTGCCAGCAGCCCCGGGACAGGGATCGAGCCCCAGCATTTT. Protein product: CASSPGTGIEPQHF.

This clone has just a few counts. The chain has TRBV7-9 and TRBJ1-1, with D possibly being TRBD1 (5 bases). Trimming shortened V by 3 bases and J by 9 bases, and 8 bases separated the two germline ends. CDR1 and CDR2 from the germline V gene are SEHNR and FQNEAQ (reference sequence). The CDR3 loop spans 11 amino acids. This chain's CDR3 is CASSLTEKAFF. The CDR3, as DNA: TGTGCCAGCAGCTTGACAGAGAAAGCTTTCTTT.